A selection of T cell receptor beta chains follows, all from one sample in a study of blood T cells in healthy people across ages. TCRdb reprocessed the 5' RACE reads via MiXCR and lists one record per CDR3 protein. The sample lists about 1.6 million distinct CDR3 sequences; 34% were seen once. Sequencing used blood. These receptors came from a woman between 25 and 40 years old in good health. Both conserved end residues are part of each CDR3. A D gene is named only where the DNA matches it firmly. Not all rows give a size; the values are once, few, many and, for expanded clones, a class.

TRBJ1-2	TRBV9	.	TRBD1	TGTGCCAGCAGCCCGCCCGGGACAGGGAAGGCGGGCTACACCTTC	CASSPPGTGKAGYTF
TRBJ1-2	TRBV29-1	.	.	TGCAGCGTAACCGGGACACAGAGGGGTGGCTACACCTTC	CSVTGTQRGGYTF
TRBJ2-7	TRBV20-1	.	.	TGCAGTGCTGGACGGATGACCCGGAGGCCCGAGCAGTACTTC	CSAGRMTRRPEQYF
TRBJ1-6	TRBV7-3	.	TRBD1	TGTGCCAGCAGCTTAACCTTGGACAGGAATTCACCCCTCCACTTT	CASSLTLDRNSPLHF
TRBJ2-7	TRBV6-2/TRBV6-3	.	TRBD1	TGTGCCAGCAGTTATAGGAGGACAGGGACCTACGAGCAGTACTTC	CASSYRRTGTYEQYF
TRBJ2-5	TRBV29-1	many	TRBD2	TGCAGCGTATGGACTAGCGGGAGGGACCAGTACGAAGAGACCCAGTACTTC	CSVWTSGRDQYEETQYF
TRBJ2-7	TRBV4-1	many	.	TGCGCCAGCAGCCAAGATCCTAGCCTATACGAGCAGTACTTC	CASSQDPSLYEQYF
TRBJ2-3	TRBV9	.	TRBD2	TGTGCCAGCAGCGCGAGCGGGAGGAAGACAGATACGCAGTATTTT	CASSASGRKTDTQYF
TRBJ2-4	TRBV20-1	few	.	TGCAGTGCTATGGTGTTAGCCAAAAACATTCAGTACTTC	CSAMVLAKNIQYF
TRBJ2-1	TRBV11-1	.	.	TGTGCCAGCAGCTTAGGTTTCAACTTCCTCTCCTACAATGAGCAGTTCTTC	CASSLGFNFLSYNEQFF
TRBJ1-4	TRBV5-1	.	.	TGCGCCAGCAGACTAGGACAGACTGGAGGGGGTGAAAAACTGTTTTTT	CASRLGQTGGGEKLFF
TRBJ1-2	TRBV4-1	many	.	TGCGCCAGCAGCCAAGGGAGGTTGACGGGCTACACCTTC	CASSQGRLTGYTF
TRBJ2-1	TRBV3-1	.	.	TGTGCCAGCAGCCTCCCCACAGGGCCTGAGCAGTTCTTC	CASSLPTGPEQFF